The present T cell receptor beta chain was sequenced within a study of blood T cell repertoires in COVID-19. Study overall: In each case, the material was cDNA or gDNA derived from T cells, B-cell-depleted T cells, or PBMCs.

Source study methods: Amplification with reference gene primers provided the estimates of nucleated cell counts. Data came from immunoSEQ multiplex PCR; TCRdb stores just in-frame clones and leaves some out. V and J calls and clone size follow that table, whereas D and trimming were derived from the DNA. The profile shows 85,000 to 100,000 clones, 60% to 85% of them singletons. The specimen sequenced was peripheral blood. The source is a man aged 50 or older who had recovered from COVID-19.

CDR3 loop: CASSLRSAGGSYEQYF. CDR3 nucleotides: TGTGCCAGCAGCTTACGTTCGGCGGGAGGGTCCTACGAGCAGTACTTC. This chain uses TRBV7-2 with TRBJ2-7; TRBD2 matches 9 bases. CDR1 SGHTA and CDR2 FQGNSA come from the germline V gene. This CDR3 is 16 amino acids long. V lost 2 bases, J lost 1 base, and 6 bases stayed unmatched. Together with reference TRBV7-2 and TRBJ2-7, the CDR3 gives the full variable domain: GAGVSQSPSNKVTEKGKDVELRCDPISGHTALYWYRQSLGQGLEFLIYFQGNSAPDKSGLPSDRFSAERTGGSVSTLTIQRTQQEDSAVYLCASSLRSAGGSYEQYFGPGTRLTVT.